Presented here are 10 T cell receptor beta chains from one specimen sequenced in a study of blood T cell repertoires in COVID-19. TCRdb's copy holds only in-frame clones and misses some; the assay was immunoSEQ multiplex PCR. Among about 280,000 clones listed, 75% to 85% were seen once. The sample was peripheral blood. The receptors originated from a man in his fifties or sixties with active or convalescent COVID-19.

The V and J genes are TRBV15 and TRBJ2-7, with 7 positions matching TRBD1. Germline V CDR1 and CDR2: LNHNV, YYDKDF (reference sequence). The junction had 10 bases not matched to a gene; V was cut back by 5 bases and J by 3 bases. The CDR3 totals 15 residues. The chain's CDR3 is CATSAPGTAHYEQYF. The CDR3 nucleotides are TGTGCCACCAGCGCACCCGGGACAGCGCACTACGAGCAGTACTTC. The full variable domain, its missing parts supplied by reference TRBV15 and TRBJ2-7, is DAMVIQNPRYQVTQFGKPVTLSCSQTLNHNVMYWYQQKSSQAPKLLFHYYDKDFNNEADTPDNFQSRRPNTSFCFLDIRSPGLGDTAMYLCATSAPGTAHYEQYFGPGTRLTVT.

The chain uses TRBV29-1 and TRBJ1-5; D not certain. This CDR3 comprises 13 residues. Per the germline V gene, CDR1 is SQVTM and CDR2 is ANQGSEA. The ends were cut back, 4 bases at V and 3 bases at J, with 10 bases in the middle. The CDR3 DNA reads as TGCAGCGTTGGCGGCACCTACAATCAGCCCCAGCATTTT. This gives the protein CSVGGTYNQPQHF.

This chain joins TRBV4-1 and TRBJ1-1, with 8 nucleotides matching TRBD1. J was trimmed by 1 base and V by 2 bases; bases with no gene match: 3. This CDR3 region has 15 residues. CDR1 MGHRA and CDR2 YSYEKL come from the germline V gene. Here the CDR3 reads CASSQPGGANTEAFF. The CDR3 DNA reads as TGCGCCAGCAGCCAACCAGGGGGCGCGAACACTGAAGCTTTCTTT.

This clone was seen once. This chain joins TRBV9 and TRBJ2-4, with D hard to call. CDR1 SGDLS and CDR2 YYNGEE come from the germline V gene. V lost 7 bases, J lost 0 bases, and 11 bases lay in between. The CDR3 is 14 residues long. The CDR3, as DNA: TGTGCCAGCTCCGGGTCCGGAGCCAAAAACATTCAGTACTTC. It translates to CASSGSGAKNIQYF.

The rearrangement joins TRBV27 to TRBJ2-1; D gene unclear. Germline V gene sequence: CDR1 MNHEY, CDR2 SMNVEV (reference sequence). The CDR3 extends over 10 amino acids. V was pared by 11 bases and J by 10 bases, with 12 bases between. The CDR3 DNA reads as TGTGCCCCCTATCCGCCGGAGCAGTTCTTC. This encodes CAPYPPEQFF.

This clone occurred many times. The J gene is TRBJ2-5, the V gene TRBV29-1, with 9 bases identical to TRBD2. Germline V gene lookup returns CDR1 SQVTM and CDR2 ANQGSEA. With 4 bases clipped from V and 4 bases from J, the junction kept 4 bases outside the gene matches. CDR3 size: 13 residues. CDR3 nucleotide sequence: TGCAGCGTTGGGGTGACTAGCGGAGAGACCCAGTACTTC. Translated: CSVGVTSGETQYF.

DNA for the CDR3: TGTGCCAGTAGTATCCGGGGACTAGCGGCCCACAATGAGCAGTTCTTC. Translation gives CASSIRGLAAHNEQFF. The chain couples TRBV19 to TRBJ2-1; 11 bases map to TRBD2. CDR1 is LNHDA, CDR2 SQIVND, per germline (reference sequence). Unmatched junction bases numbered 6, after V lost 3 bases and J lost 5 bases. The CDR3 has 16 residues.

This chain links TRBV5-4 with TRBJ1-1, with no clear D. Trimming removed 7 bases from V and 0 bases from J, with 13 bases in between. This CDR3 comprises 14 residues. Germline V gene sequence: CDR1 SGHNT, CDR2 YYREEE (reference sequence). CDR3 DNA: TGTGCCAGCCATCCTACGCCTATGAACACTGAAGCTTTCTTT. Its protein product is CASHPTPMNTEAFF.

The J gene is TRBJ2-1, the V gene TRBV11-2, with a tentative D call TRBD2 (5 bases). This CDR3 contains 17 residues. V was trimmed by 4 bases and J by 0 bases, leaving 16 bases between them. Germline CDR1 and CDR2: SGHAT and FQNNGV. CDR3 region: CASSSGLTESSYNEQFF. CDR3 DNA sequence: TGTGCCAGCAGCTCCGGACTTACCGAGAGCTCCTACAATGAGCAGTTCTTC. Full variable domain (outside the CDR3, taken from reference TRBV11-2 and TRBJ2-1): EAGVAQSPRYKIIEKRQSVAFWCNPISGHATLYWYQQILGQGPKLLIQFQNNGVVDDSQLPKDRFSAERLKGVDSTLKIQPAKLEDSAVYLCASSSGLTESSYNEQFFGPGTRLTVL.

This clone was seen a few times. This sample includes further DNA sequences coding for the same CDR3. The rearrangement links TRBV11-2 to TRBJ2-7, with D hard to call. The CDR3 contains 12 residues. The V gene's germline CDR1 is SGHAT and CDR2 FQNNGV. V was trimmed by 4 bases and J by 0 bases, leaving 4 bases between them. The CDR3 nucleotides are TGTGCCAGCAGCTCCTCCTCCTACGAGCAGTACTTC. It yields the protein CASSSSSYEQYF.